This T cell receptor (beta chain) stems from a study of T cell responses to AZD1222 COVID-19 vaccine. Study results and limitations: Receipt of two AZD1222 doses was followed by a rise in Spike-specific TCR breadth and depth.

TCRdb's table, derived via immunoSEQ multiplex PCR, lists solely in-frame clones and lacks some. The sample has roughly 180,000 clones; about 92% are singletons. Germline V CDR1 and CDR2: LGHNA, YNFKEQ. V gave up 0 bases and J gave up 1 base, with 10 bases separating them. The CDR3 runs to 16 residues. In the case of this clone: Its target is unknown.

The specimen was peripheral blood, collected 28 days after the second AZD1222 dose. This rearrangement joins TRBV4-2 to TRBJ1-3; no clear D. The receptor comes from an adult who received the AZD1222 COVID-19 vaccine. The CDR3 loop reads CASSQERAGSGNTIYF. The CDR3 DNA is TGTGCCAGCAGCCAAGAGCGGGCTGGGTCTGGAAACACCATATATTTT.